This T cell receptor beta chain appears in the sequencing data of a study of post-analysis software for immune sequencing data. Study findings and constraints: TRBV5-6, TRBV5-1 and TRBV20-1 were among a few TRBV segments more frequent in patients than controls. When compared against controls, multiple sclerosis patients showed significantly lower normalized Chao1 diversity.

Worth noting for this clonotype: Its matching antigen is unknown.

This CDR3 region has 17 residues. Germline V gene sequence: CDR1 MNHNS, CDR2 SASEGT. The V end was cut by 6 bases, the J end by 4 bases, with 24 bases between. Unique molecular identifiers had been added to the TCR beta cDNA libraries. Each CDR3 protein is one row after TCRdb ran MiXCR on the PCR reads. The sample yields approximately 400,000 distinct CDR3 sequences, roughly 38% seen once. Sequenced material: blood. The sequence came from a girl aged 10 to 17 with multiple sclerosis. This rearrangement joins TRBV6-1 to TRBJ1-1; D gene unclear. The CDR3 region has the DNA TGTGCCAGCAGCCGCTCCCCATCCGGGCGTGTTAGCACTGAAGCTTTCTTT. Amino acids: CASSRSPSGRVSTEAFF.